These 21 T cell receptor beta chains were sequenced from one sample in a study of regulatory T cells in long-lasting Graves disease. As for time point: newly diagnosed GD, antithyroid drugs for less than 3 months. From PBMCs, RNA was extracted and then used to make the TCR library. Construction of TCR beta libraries relied on iRepertoire HTBI primers and on Arm-PCR targeting CDR3 regions. TCRdb re-analysed the multiplex PCR reads in MiXCR, keeping a single row per CDR3 protein. The sample shows about 620,000 distinct CDR3 sequences, roughly 15% of them seen only once. The same data also contributed to another study, on T cells in Graves' hyperthyroidism and ophthalmopathy.

Sequencing used peripheral blood mononuclear cells (PBMCs), obtained at new diagnosis, from a patient treated with antithyroid drugs. The receptor source for this set is a woman aged 25 to 45 with Graves disease.

This clonotype was recorded many times. The gene calls are TRBV28 and TRBJ1-2; no clear D gene. The CDR3 has 13 residues. V lost 7 bases, J lost 4 bases, and 13 bases lay in between. The germline V gene encodes CDR1 MDHEN and CDR2 SYDVKM. The CDR3 sequence is CASILRVGYGYTF. The CDR3 region has the DNA TGTGCCAGCATCCTGAGGGTTGGCTATGGCTACACCTTC.

The rearrangement uses TRBV5-6 and TRBJ2-7; D is unclear. The CDR3 extends over 15 amino acids. Germline V lookup: CDR1 SGHDT, CDR2 YYEEEE. Trimming took off 0 bases at V and 3 bases at J, with 13 bases between the two ends. Here the CDR3 DNA reads TGTGCCAGCAGCTTGGCGCGCGCGTTTGGCTACGAGCAGTACTTC. Translation gives CASSLARAFGYEQYF.

V and J are TRBV28 and TRBJ2-5; D is undetermined. This CDR3 is built from 15 residues. Germline V gene lookup returns CDR1 MDHEN and CDR2 SYDVKM. Trimming pared 3 bases from V and 4 bases from J, leaving 15 bases between. CDR3 in amino acids: CASSFPGSSSETQYF. CDR3 in DNA: TGTGCCAGCAGTTTCCCAGGATCCTCGTCAGAGACCCAGTACTTC.

Ten or more counts support this clonotype. The chain's CDR3 is CASISGGQPQHF. In nucleotides, the CDR3 is TGTGCCAGCATATCAGGGGGTCAGCCCCAGCATTTT. This sequence joins TRBV28 and TRBJ1-5; 7 bases map to TRBD1. Trimming cost V 7 bases and J 6 bases; bases outside gene matches: 3. CDR3 length: 12 amino acids. Germline V gene sequence: CDR1 MDHEN, CDR2 SYDVKM.

This clonotype was found many times. This chain uses TRBV20-1 with TRBJ2-5, with 8 positions matching TRBD1. V was pared by 5 bases and J by 4 bases, with 9 bases of the junction left unmatched. The germline V gene encodes CDR1 DFQATT and CDR2 SNEGSKA (reference sequence). CDR3 length: 14 amino acids. CDR3 in DNA: TGCAGTGCTCCGAGACAGGGGAGCGGAGAGACCCAGTACTTC. The encoded protein is CSAPRQGSGETQYF.

This clonotype has ten or more counts. The chain links TRBV2 to TRBJ1-2; D remains unclear. This CDR3 is 13 amino acids long. Trimming cost V 1 base and J 7 bases, with 10 bases left between them. In germline, CDR1 is SNHLY, CDR2 FYNNEI. CDR3 nucleotide sequence: TGTGCCAGCAGTGAAGAGGGCGTTACTGGCTACACCTTC. This gives the protein CASSEEGVTGYTF.

This clonotype was seen ten or more times. The rearrangement links TRBV28 to TRBJ2-7; no firm D call. Trimming shortened V by 4 bases and J by 3 bases, and 4 bases separated the two germline ends. CDR1 is MDHEN, CDR2 SYDVKM, per germline. The CDR3 length is 11 residues. The CDR3 loop reads CASSSNYEQYF. CDR3 DNA: TGTGCCAGCAGTTCCAACTACGAGCAGTACTTC.

The gene calls are TRBV19 and TRBJ2-7, with a weak D call TRBD1 (6 bases). The CDR3 sequence is 14 residues long. Trimming shortened V by 3 bases and J by 10 bases, and 19 bases separated the two germline ends. Germline V gene lookup returns CDR1 LNHDA and CDR2 SQIVND (reference sequence). CDR3 loop: CASSMMGHTPGQYF. As DNA, the CDR3 is TGTGCCAGTAGTATGATGGGACATACCCCAGGACAGTACTTC.

Concerning this clonotype itself: A much larger clone sits a single nucleotide away, making a read error possible. The chain recombines TRBV20-1 with TRBJ1-4, with D unclear. The CDR3 covers 13 residues. Germline CDR1 is DFQATT and CDR2 is SNEGSKA (reference sequence). CDR3 DNA sequence: TGCAGTGCTAGCATCCCTCCAAATGAAAAACTGGTTTTT. This gives the protein CSASIPPNEKLVF.

The chain uses TRBV20-1 and TRBJ1-2; D perhaps matches TRBD1 (6 bases). Trimming took off 1 base at V and 2 bases at J, with 11 bases between the two ends. In germline, CDR1 is DFQATT, CDR2 SNEGSKA (reference sequence). This CDR3 spans 14 amino acids. The CDR3 region is CSARVRDKNYGYTF. For the CDR3, the DNA is TGCAGTGCTAGAGTCCGGGACAAGAACTATGGCTACACCTTC.

This clonotype was picked up a small number of times. The V call is TRBV24-1, the J call TRBJ1-2; D is undetermined. V dropped 3 bases and J dropped 3 bases, with 7 bases sitting between them. CDR1 and CDR2 (germline): KGHDR, SFDVKD. The CDR3 runs 13 residues. CDR3 coding DNA: TGTGCCACCAGTGATCGGAGAGACTATGGCTACACCTTC. Protein product: CATSDRRDYGYTF.

The chain links TRBV20-1 to TRBJ2-7; 9 bases fit TRBD1. V dropped 5 bases and J dropped 2; count of bases not matched to a gene: 4. The CDR3 runs to 13 residues. Germline V gene lookup returns CDR1 DFQATT and CDR2 SNEGSKA (reference sequence). The CDR3 sequence: CSAATGGTYEQYF. In nucleotides, the CDR3 is TGCAGTGCTGCGACAGGGGGGACCTACGAGCAGTACTTC.

In regard to this clonotype: A much larger clone lies a single base off, so this may be a read error. The chain links TRBV20-1 to TRBJ1-1, with D perhaps TRBD1 (5 bases). Trimming removed 1 base at V and 3 bases at J, with 9 bases between. In germline, CDR1 is DFQATT, CDR2 SNEGSKA (reference sequence). The CDR3 spans 13 residues. CDR3 loop: CSARGTRDTEAFF. In DNA, the CDR3 is TGCAGTGCTAGAGGGACAAGGGACACTGAAGCTTTCTTT.

V usage is TRBV29-1 and J usage is TRBJ1-1; 7 bases agree with TRBD1. Trimming at V came to 1 base and at J to 0 bases, leaving 5 bases not matched to a gene. The CDR3 runs to 15 residues. Per germline, CDR1 SQVTM and CDR2 ANQGSEA. The CDR3 bases are TGCAGCGTTGAAGCGACAGGGTTTGTGAACACTGAAGCTTTCTTT. This translates into CSVEATGFVNTEAFF.

The table lists this clonotype with many counts. The V gene is TRBV27, the J gene TRBJ1-4; D perhaps matches TRBD1 (6 bases). CDR1 is MNHEY, CDR2 SMNVEV, per germline (reference sequence). V gave up 8 bases and J gave up 3 bases, with 16 bases separating them. The CDR3 runs to 15 residues. CDR3 coding DNA: TGTGCCAGCTCAGGGGCGTTGGCGTCTAATGAAAAACTGTTTTTT. Encoded protein: CASSGALASNEKLFF.

There are many counts of this clonotype. V is TRBV10-3 and J is TRBJ2-2, with TRBD2 matching over 10 bases. Germline V gene sequence: CDR1 ENHRY, CDR2 SYGVKD. The V and J ends lost 4 bases and 7 bases, in that order; junction bases with no gene match: 9. This CDR3 comprises 16 residues. CDR3 sequence: CAISVTAGGPVGELFF. The DNA for the CDR3 is TGTGCCATCAGTGTTACAGCGGGAGGGCCCGTCGGGGAGCTGTTTTTT.

In its sample, this clonotype was seen many times. V usage is TRBV2 and J usage is TRBJ2-1; D may be TRBD1 or TRBD2 (5 bases each). CDR1 and CDR2 from the germline V gene are SNHLY and FYNNEI. The CDR3 extends over 14 amino acids. The V and J ends lost 6 bases and 8 bases respectively, with 17 bases between them. CDR3 in DNA: TGTGCCAGCAGGAGGGGTTCGTCGGGCGATGAGCAGTTCTTC. This encodes CASRRGSSGDEQFF.

This clonotype was observed a handful of times. The chain employs TRBV3-1 and TRBJ2-7; no clear D gene. Germline V gene lookup returns CDR1 LGHDT and CDR2 YNNKEL (reference sequence). The CDR3 is 15 residues long. Trimming cost V 0 bases and J 2 bases, with 11 bases left between them. CDR3 DNA sequence: TGTGCCAGCAGCCAAGACTTGTCGGTAGCCTACGAGCAGTACTTC. It translates to CASSQDLSVAYEQYF.

This clonotype was found many times. The chain has TRBV2 and TRBJ1-1; 7 bases are a match to TRBD1. V lost 6 bases to trimming and J lost 6 bases; unmatched junction nucleotides: 7. This CDR3 has 13 amino acids. CDR1 SNHLY and CDR2 FYNNEI come from the germline V gene. The CDR3 loop reads CASSHKDRAEAFF. In DNA form, the CDR3 reads TGTGCCAGCAGCCATAAAGACAGGGCTGAAGCTTTCTTT.

This clonotype was seen only a few times. The chain joins TRBV9 to TRBJ1-6, with D perhaps TRBD1 (5 bases). Between the trimmed V and J ends, which lost 3 bases and 7 bases, there was a span of 14 bases. CDR1 SGDLS and CDR2 YYNGEE come from the germline V gene. This CDR3 region has 15 residues. CDR3 nucleotide sequence: TGTGCCAGCAGCGGATCGACAGTCTCCAATTCACCCCTCCACTTT. This sequence encodes CASSGSTVSNSPLHF.

CDR3 DNA: TGTGCCAGCAGCATAGAGGGTCCCAGCACAGATACGCAGTATTTT. Its protein product is CASSIEGPSTDTQYF. The rearrangement links TRBV7-2 to TRBJ2-3; tentative D call: TRBD2 (5 bases). Germline assignment: CDR1 SGHTA and CDR2 FQGNSA. The length of the CDR3 is 15 residues. V lost 5 bases to trimming and J lost 0 bases, with 12 bases between them.